Listed here are 4 T cell receptor beta chains from one sample, sequenced in a study of early T cells in non-severe SARS-CoV-2 infection. TCRdb processed the 5' RACE reads anew with MiXCR; each CDR3 protein has one entry. The sample lists tens of thousands of distinct CDR3 sequences; 8% to 10% were seen once. Here the sequenced sample was whole blood, taken at baseline. The receptors here all came from an adult who was a healthcare worker with PCR-confirmed SARS-CoV-2 infection or an uninfected control (not recorded which).

The chain has TRBV28 and TRBJ1-5, with 7 bases matching TRBD1. The CDR3 is 15 amino acids. Germline CDR1 and CDR2: MDHEN and SYDVKM. After removal of 6 bases from V and 0 bases from J, the junction contained 5 bases not matched to a gene. The CDR3 nucleotides are TGTGCCAGCAGGGGGACAGCTATTAGCAATCAGCCCCAGCATTTT. Translating it yields CASRGTAISNQPQHF.

This clonotype was counted ten times or more. V usage is TRBV5-6 and J usage is TRBJ2-7; 15 positions agree with TRBD2. The V and J ends lost 0 bases and 5 bases, in that order; junction bases with no gene match: 6. The germline V gene encodes CDR1 SGHDT and CDR2 YYEEEE. The CDR3 runs to 17 residues. The CDR3 sequence is CASSLGPGLAGGDEQYF. CDR3 DNA sequence: TGTGCCAGCAGCTTGGGCCCGGGACTAGCGGGAGGAGACGAGCAGTACTTC.

This clonotype was counted at least ten times. The chain links TRBV29-1 to TRBJ2-6; the D gene is possibly TRBD1 (6 bases). Trimming stripped 6 bases from V and 0 bases from J, with 12 bases between. CDR1 and CDR2 from the germline V gene are SQVTM and ANQGSEA. The CDR3 sequence is 15 residues long. Written as DNA, the CDR3 is TGCAGCGTACTGAGGACAGTCTCTGGGGCCAACGTCCTGACTTTC. Amino acid sequence: CSVLRTVSGANVLTF.

This clonotype was found many times. V and J are TRBV4-2 and TRBJ2-1; tentative D call: TRBD1 (5 bases). This CDR3 is 12 amino acids long. The germline V and J ends were trimmed by 0 bases and 9 bases, with 6 bases remaining between them. Germline assignment: CDR1 LGHNA and CDR2 YNFKEQ. The DNA for the CDR3 is TGTGCCAGCAGCCAAGACAGGGTTGAGCAGTTCTTC. As protein: CASSQDRVEQFF.